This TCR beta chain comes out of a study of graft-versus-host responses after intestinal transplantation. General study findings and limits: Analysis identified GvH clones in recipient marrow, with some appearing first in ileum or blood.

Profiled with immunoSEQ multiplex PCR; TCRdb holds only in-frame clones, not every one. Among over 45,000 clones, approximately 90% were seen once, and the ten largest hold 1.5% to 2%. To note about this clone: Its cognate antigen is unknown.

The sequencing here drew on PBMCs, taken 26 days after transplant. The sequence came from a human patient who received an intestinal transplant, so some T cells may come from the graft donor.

The chain's CDR3 is CAWSVRLAGTTDTQYF. In DNA form, the CDR3 reads TGTGCCTGGAGTGTTAGACTAGCGGGGACGACAGATACGCAGTATTTT. This chain joins TRBV30 and TRBJ2-3, with TRBD2 matching over 11 bases. Losses at the gene ends were 0 bases for V and 3 bases for J; bases not matched to a gene: 5. Germline values: CDR1 GTSNPN, CDR2 SVGIG (reference sequence). The CDR3 is 16 amino acids.